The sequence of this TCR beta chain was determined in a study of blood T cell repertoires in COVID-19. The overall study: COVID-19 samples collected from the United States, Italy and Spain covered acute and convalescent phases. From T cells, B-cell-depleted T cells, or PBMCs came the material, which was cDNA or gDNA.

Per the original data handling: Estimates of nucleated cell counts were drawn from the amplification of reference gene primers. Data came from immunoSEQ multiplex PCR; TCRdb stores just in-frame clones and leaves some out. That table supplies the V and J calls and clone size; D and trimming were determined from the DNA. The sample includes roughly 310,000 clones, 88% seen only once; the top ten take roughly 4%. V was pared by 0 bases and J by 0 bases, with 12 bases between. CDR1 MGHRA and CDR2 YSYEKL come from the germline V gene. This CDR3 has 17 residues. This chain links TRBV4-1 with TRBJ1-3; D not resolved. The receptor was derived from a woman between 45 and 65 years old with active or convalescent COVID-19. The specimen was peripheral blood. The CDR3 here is CASSQDRVESSGNTIYF. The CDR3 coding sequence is TGCGCCAGCAGCCAAGATAGAGTTGAAAGCTCTGGAAACACCATATATTTT.